This T cell receptor (beta chain) was obtained from a study of cytomegalovirus exposure and HLA in healthy donors. General study points: Associated with HLA alleles at 0.05 false discovery rate in a later analysis were approximately 17,000 TCR beta sequences.

The CDR3 is 13 amino acids. The trim removed 3 bases at V and 4 bases at J, leaving 3 bases unmatched. Germline CDR1 SGHNT, CDR2 YYREEE (reference sequence). This clone was recorded a few times. Its antigen is still unknown. PCR was performed using 60 Vbeta and 13 Jbeta primers. Authors' processing steps: Roughly 10 million shared chains were among the about 80 million unique TCR beta chains that a later analysis counted. Method: immunoSEQ multiplex PCR; TCRdb's copy keeps in-frame clones and lacks some. That table supplies the V and J calls and clone size; D and trimming were determined from the DNA. The repertoire has under 200,000 clones, around 78% of them found once; the top ten carry under 2.5%.

Sequences were obtained from PBMCs. The receptor was derived from a woman in her 30s in good health and CMV-seropositive. The chain joins TRBV5-4 to TRBJ1-1; 7 bases are shared with TRBD1. The CDR3 coding sequence is TGTGCCAGCAGCTCACGACAGGGCACTGAAGCTTTCTTT. Residues: CASSSRQGTEAFF.